A selection of T cell receptor beta chains follows, all from one sample in a study of blood T cell repertoires in COVID-19. Sequenced by immunoSEQ multiplex PCR; TCRdb stores in-frame clones only, minus some. The sample shows a few hundred thousand clones, about nine tenths of them seen only once. Sequencing was done on a sample of peripheral blood. The receptors stem from a woman aged 55-69 years with acute or convalescent COVID-19. Each CDR3 is given with its conserved first and last residue. Fields, in order: V gene, D gene, clone size, J gene, CDR3 DNA, CDR3 protein. D genes are given only for firm matches. Where a row states a size, it is once, few, many or the class of an expanded clone; other rows omit it.

V gene: TRBV7-6
D gene: TRBD1
clone size: NA
J gene: TRBJ2-5
CDR3 DNA: TGTGCCAGCAGCTCCACTGGCAGGGGGCAAGAGACCCAGTACTTC
CDR3 protein: CASSSTGRGQETQYF

V gene: TRBV5-1
D gene: NA
clone size: NA
J gene: TRBJ1-1
CDR3 DNA: TGCGCCAGCCAGACAGGGAACACTGAAGCTTTCTTT
CDR3 protein: CASQTGNTEAFF

V gene: TRBV12-2
D gene: NA
clone size: NA
J gene: TRBJ2-3
CDR3 DNA: TGTGCAAGTCGCCCATCCTGGGAGGGGGGAGTAAGAGATACGCAGTATTTT
CDR3 protein: CASRPSWEGGVRDTQYF

V gene: TRBV6-1
D gene: NA
clone size: NA
J gene: TRBJ1-2
CDR3 DNA: TGTGCCAGCAGTGAGCCGGTGGGGGCGGGCTACACCTTC
CDR3 protein: CASSEPVGAGYTF

V gene: TRBV7-2
D gene: TRBD2
clone size: NA
J gene: TRBJ2-1
CDR3 DNA: TGTGCCAGCAGCCCCACGGGCGGGGGGGCCAATGAGCAGTTCTTC
CDR3 protein: CASSPTGGGANEQFF

V gene: TRBV9
D gene: NA
clone size: NA
J gene: TRBJ1-1
CDR3 DNA: TGTGCCAGCAGCCCTCACATGCTCAGGGACACTGAAGCTTTCTTT
CDR3 protein: CASSPHMLRDTEAFF

V gene: TRBV28
D gene: NA
clone size: NA
J gene: TRBJ2-7
CDR3 DNA: TGTGCCAGCCGGGCTAGCCCTTCCTACGAGCAGTACTTC
CDR3 protein: CASRASPSYEQYF

V gene: TRBV7-2
D gene: TRBD2
clone size: once
J gene: TRBJ2-1
CDR3 DNA: TGTGCCAGCAGCTGGGTAGCGGGAGGTTGGTACAATGAGCAGTTCTTC
CDR3 protein: CASSWVAGGWYNEQFF

V gene: TRBV27
D gene: NA
clone size: NA
J gene: TRBJ2-1
CDR3 DNA: TGTGCCAGCAGTATCAAACCGGGATTTTCTAAGGGGTTCTTC
CDR3 protein: CASSIKPGFSKGFF

V gene: TRBV9
D gene: TRBD2
clone size: NA
J gene: TRBJ2-2
CDR3 DNA: TGTGCCAGCACCTTGGGGGGGACCCATGTTCCGGGGGAGCTGTTTTTT
CDR3 protein: CASTLGGTHVPGELFF

V gene: TRBV25-1
D gene: TRBD2
clone size: NA
J gene: TRBJ2-7
CDR3 DNA: TGTGCCAGCAGTGGAGCGGGGGGGTTCTACGAGCAGTACTTC
CDR3 protein: CASSGAGGFYEQYF

V gene: TRBV7-9
D gene: TRBD2
clone size: NA
J gene: TRBJ2-2
CDR3 DNA: TGTGCCAGCAGCCTCCGGACTAGCGGGAGTGGCACCGGGGAGCTGTTTTTT
CDR3 protein: CASSLRTSGSGTGELFF

V gene: TRBV7-9
D gene: TRBD2
clone size: NA
J gene: TRBJ2-1
CDR3 DNA: TGTGCCAGCAGCTTACCGGCGGGAGCGCAGCAGTTCTTC
CDR3 protein: CASSLPAGAQQFF